This TCR beta chain was recovered during a study of T-cell memory formation after mild COVID-19. MiXCR was run by TCRdb on the 5' RACE reads, yielding one entry per CDR3 protein. Of 300,000 to 400,000 distinct CDR3 sequences in the sample, 10% to 15% were seen once. CDR3 length: 14 residues. Between the trimmed V and J ends, which lost 7 bases and 2 bases, there was a span of 14 bases. CDR1 and CDR2 (germline): SGHTA, FQGNSA. The chain is built from TRBV7-2 and TRBJ2-5, with D tentatively TRBD2 (5 bases). The sequencing input was PBMCs or a T cell subset sorted from them (not recorded which). The TCR comes from a young man who had mild COVID-19 (a few samples of this study predate the infection). Cell type and time point are not known. The CDR3 sequence: CASIERTGQETQYF. The CDR3 DNA sequence: TGTGCCAGCATCGAAAGGACGGGACAAGAGACCCAGTACTTC.